These 7 T cell receptor beta chains came from one sample sequenced in a study of T cells in narcolepsy. Libraries were prepared by immunoSEQ multiplex PCR; TCRdb keeps only in-frame clonotypes and omits some of them. Of roughly 34,000 clones in the sample, 84% were seen once. Sequencing was carried out using CD45RA- memory CD4+ T cells from PBMCs. These receptors came from a human donor with narcolepsy.

In the case of this clone: Germline is not matched at one junction end, which may reflect a read error. The same CDR3 arises from other DNA sequences in this sample as well. The V call is TRBV20-1, the J call TRBJ2-1; D is unresolved. The germline CDR1 and CDR2 sequences are DFQATT and SNEGSKA (reference sequence). CDR3 length: 11 amino acids. This chain's CDR3 is CSARPRDEQFF. Here the CDR3 DNA reads TGTAGTGCTAGACCCCGAGACGAGCAGTTCTTC.

V and J are TRBV10-3 and TRBJ2-7; TRBD1 or TRBD2 may be the D gene (6 bases each). The CDR3 runs to 13 residues. Germline CDR1 ENHRY, CDR2 SYGVKD. V was trimmed by 10 bases and J by 1 base, leaving 14 bases between them. CDR3 sequence reads: CATTPGASYEQYF. The CDR3 nucleotides read TGTGCCACTACCCCGGGGGCGTCCTACGAGCAGTACTTC.

The CDR3 bases are TGTGCCAGCAGCTTTTCCCGACAGAACACCGGGGAGCTGTTTTTT. Amino acid sequence: CASSFSRQNTGELFF. This sequence joins TRBV11-1 and TRBJ2-2; D gene ambiguous. Germline assignment: CDR1 SGHAT and CDR2 FQDESV (reference sequence). V lost 3 bases and J 1 base, leaving 9 bases between the germline ends. This CDR3 comprises 15 residues.

The chain combines TRBV5-6 with TRBJ1-3; D possibly corresponds to TRBD1 (6 bases). The germline V gene has CDR1 SGHDT and CDR2 YYEEEE. Deletions cut 4 bases from V and 1 base from J, with 12 bases between. The CDR3 length is 15 residues. The CDR3 sequence: CASSPNTGSGNTIYF. The DNA of the CDR3 is TGTGCCAGCAGCCCCAATACAGGGTCTGGAAACACCATATATTTT. Filled out from reference TRBV5-6 and TRBJ1-3, the complete variable domain reads DAGVTQSPTHLIKTRGQQVTLRCSPKSGHDTVSWYQQALGQGPQFIFQYYEEEERQRGNFPDRFSGHQFPNYSSELNVNALLLGDSALYLCASSPNTGSGNTIYFGEGSWLTVV.

The chain is built from TRBV28 and TRBJ1-4; the D gene is possibly TRBD1 (5 bases). CDR1 MDHEN and CDR2 SYDVKM come from the germline V gene. V was shortened by 5 bases and J by 7 bases, with 17 bases between the two germline ends. This CDR3 spans 15 amino acids. CDR3 DNA: TGTGCCAGCAGTCCCCTGCGGGGGGTAAGTGAAAAACTGTTTTTT. This sequence encodes CASSPLRGVSEKLFF.

The rearrangement joins TRBV10-1 to TRBJ2-3; TRBD2 matches 7 bases. Germline lookup yields CDR1 WNHNN and CDR2 SYGVQD (reference sequence). With V trimmed by 3 bases and J by 0 bases, 3 bases remained unmatched. The CDR3 totals 15 residues. The CDR3 coding sequence is TGCGCCAGCAGTGATCCAGCGGGGAGCACAGATACGCAGTATTTT. Translation gives CASSDPAGSTDTQYF.

The chain links TRBV5-1 to TRBJ1-6, with D uncertain. V was trimmed by 4 bases and J by 7 bases, leaving 12 bases between them. There are 14 residues in the CDR3. Germline V lookup: CDR1 SGHRS, CDR2 YFSETQ. This chain's CDR3 is CASSPAGVNSPLHF. The CDR3, as DNA: TGCGCCAGCAGCCCTGCTGGTGTGAATTCACCCCTCCACTTT.